This TCR beta chain stems from a study of blood T cell repertoires in COVID-19. For the study at large: Samples taken during acute and convalescent COVID-19 were collected in the United States, Italy and Spain. The analysed material was cDNA or gDNA that came from T cells, B-cell-depleted T cells, or PBMCs.

After removal of 0 bases from V and 3 bases from J, the junction contained 6 bases not matched to a gene. Germline V gene data show CDR1 as SGHRS and CDR2 as YFSETQ. The CDR3 covers 15 residues. This clone was seen more than once but under ten times. Profiling relied on immunoSEQ multiplex PCR, and the TCRdb table lists in-frame clones only, not all of them. The table lists tens of thousands of clones, approximately 70% of them singletons. Sequencing input: peripheral blood. This receptor was obtained from a man older than 75 with acute or convalescent COVID-19. This rearrangement joins TRBV5-1 to TRBJ2-7; 7 nucleotides line up with TRBD2. CDR3 DNA: TGCGCCAGCAGCTTGGATCCGGGAGGCCGCTACGAGCAGTACTTC. This translates into CASSLDPGGRYEQYF.